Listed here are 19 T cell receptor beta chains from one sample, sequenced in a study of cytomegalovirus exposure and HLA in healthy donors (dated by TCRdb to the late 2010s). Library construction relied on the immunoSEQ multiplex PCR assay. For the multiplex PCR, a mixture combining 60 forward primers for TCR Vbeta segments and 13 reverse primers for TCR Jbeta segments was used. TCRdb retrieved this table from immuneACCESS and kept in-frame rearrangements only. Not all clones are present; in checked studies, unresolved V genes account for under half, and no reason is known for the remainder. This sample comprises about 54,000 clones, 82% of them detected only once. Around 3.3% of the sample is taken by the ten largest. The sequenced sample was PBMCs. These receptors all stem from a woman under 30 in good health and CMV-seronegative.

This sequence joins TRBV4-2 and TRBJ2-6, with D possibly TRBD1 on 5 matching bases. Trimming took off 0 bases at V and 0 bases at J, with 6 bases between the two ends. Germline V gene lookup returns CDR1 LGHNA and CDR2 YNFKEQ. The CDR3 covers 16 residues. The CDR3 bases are TGTGCCAGCAGCCAAGAAGGGGCCTCTGGGGCCAACGTCCTGACTTTC. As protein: CASSQEGASGANVLTF.

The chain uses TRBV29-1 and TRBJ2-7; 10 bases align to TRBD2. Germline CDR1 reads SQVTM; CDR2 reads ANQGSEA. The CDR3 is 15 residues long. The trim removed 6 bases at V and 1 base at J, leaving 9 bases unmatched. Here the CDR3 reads CSVYAGTSASYEQYF. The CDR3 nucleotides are TGCAGCGTCTACGCCGGGACTAGCGCTTCCTACGAGCAGTACTTC.

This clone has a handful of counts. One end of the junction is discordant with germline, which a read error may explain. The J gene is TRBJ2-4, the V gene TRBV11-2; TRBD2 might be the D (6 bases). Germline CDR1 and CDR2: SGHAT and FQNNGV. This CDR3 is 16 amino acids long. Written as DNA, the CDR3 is TGTGCCAGCAGCTTAGGTCTTGGGGAGGCCAAAAACAGTCAGTACTTC. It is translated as CASSLGLGEAKNSQYF.

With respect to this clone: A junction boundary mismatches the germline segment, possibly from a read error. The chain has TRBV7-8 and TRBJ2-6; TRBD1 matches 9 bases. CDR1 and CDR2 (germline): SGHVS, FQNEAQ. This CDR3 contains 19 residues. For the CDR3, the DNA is TGTGCCAGCAGCCTAGCGCAAGGTACAGGGGGCGCTGGGGCCAACGGCCTGACTTTC. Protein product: CASSLAQGTGGAGANGLTF.

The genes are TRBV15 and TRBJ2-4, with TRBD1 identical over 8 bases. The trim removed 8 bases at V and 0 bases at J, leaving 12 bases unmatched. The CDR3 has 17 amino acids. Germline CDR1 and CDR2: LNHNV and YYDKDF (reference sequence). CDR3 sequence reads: CATSGQGATLAKNIQYF. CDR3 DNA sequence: TGTGCCACCTCAGGGCAGGGGGCAACGCTAGCCAAAAACATTCAGTACTTC. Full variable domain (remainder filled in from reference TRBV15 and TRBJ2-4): DAMVIQNPRYQVTQFGKPVTLSCSQTLNHNVMYWYQQKSSQAPKLLFHYYDKDFNNEADTPDNFQSRRPNTSFCFLDIRSPGLGDTAMYLCATSGQGATLAKNIQYFGAGTRLSVL.

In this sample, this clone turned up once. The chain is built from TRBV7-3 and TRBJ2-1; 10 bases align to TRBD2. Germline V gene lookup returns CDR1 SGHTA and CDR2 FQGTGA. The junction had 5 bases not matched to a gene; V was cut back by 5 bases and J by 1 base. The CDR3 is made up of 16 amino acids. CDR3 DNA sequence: TGTGCCAGCAGCGCTAAGGGACTAGCGTCCTACAATGAGCAGTTCTTC. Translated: CASSAKGLASYNEQFF. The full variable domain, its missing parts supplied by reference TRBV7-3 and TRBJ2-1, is GAGVSQTPSNKVTEKGKYVELRCDPISGHTALYWYRQSLGQGPEFLIYFQGTGAADDSGLPNDRFFAVRPEGSVSTLKIQRTERGDSAVYLCASSAKGLASYNEQFFGPGTRLTVL.

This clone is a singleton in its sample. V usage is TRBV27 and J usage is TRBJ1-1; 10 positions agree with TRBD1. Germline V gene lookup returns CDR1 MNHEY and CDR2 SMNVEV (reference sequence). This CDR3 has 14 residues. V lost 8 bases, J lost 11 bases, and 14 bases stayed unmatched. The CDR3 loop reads CASSKFDRGRPAFF. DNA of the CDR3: TGTGCCAGCTCCAAATTCGACAGGGGGCGCCCCGCTTTCTTT.

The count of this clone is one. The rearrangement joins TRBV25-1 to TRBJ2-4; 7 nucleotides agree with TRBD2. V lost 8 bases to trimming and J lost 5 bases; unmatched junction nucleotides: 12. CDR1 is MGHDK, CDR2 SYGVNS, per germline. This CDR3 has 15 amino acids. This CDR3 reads CASHGSGSGENIQYF. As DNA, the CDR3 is TGTGCCAGCCATGGCAGTGGGAGCGGGGAAAACATTCAGTACTTC.

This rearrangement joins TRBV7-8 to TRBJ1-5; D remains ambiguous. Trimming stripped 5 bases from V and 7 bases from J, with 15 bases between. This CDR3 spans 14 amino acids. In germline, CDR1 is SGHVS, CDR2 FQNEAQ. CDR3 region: CASSHDGRTQPQHF. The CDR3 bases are TGTGCCAGCAGCCACGATGGGAGGACCCAGCCCCAGCATTTT.

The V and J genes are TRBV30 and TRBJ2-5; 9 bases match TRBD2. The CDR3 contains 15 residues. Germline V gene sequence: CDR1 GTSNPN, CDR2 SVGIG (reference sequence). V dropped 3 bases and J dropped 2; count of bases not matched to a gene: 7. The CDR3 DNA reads TGTGCCTGGAGCGGAAGCGGGGGGAGGCAAGAGACCCAGTACTTC. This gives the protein CAWSGSGGRQETQYF.

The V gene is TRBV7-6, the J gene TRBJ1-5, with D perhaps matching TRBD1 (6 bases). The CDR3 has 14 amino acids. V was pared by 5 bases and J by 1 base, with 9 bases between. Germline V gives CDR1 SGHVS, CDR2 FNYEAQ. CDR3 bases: TGTGCCAGCAGCCTAACAGGGAGCAATCAGCCCCAGCATTTT. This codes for CASSLTGSNQPQHF.

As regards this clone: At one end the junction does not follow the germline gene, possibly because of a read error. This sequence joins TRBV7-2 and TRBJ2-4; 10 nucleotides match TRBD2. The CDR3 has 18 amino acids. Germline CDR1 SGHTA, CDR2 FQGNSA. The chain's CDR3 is CASSLRPSGSVAKNSQYF. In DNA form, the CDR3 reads TGTGCCAGCAGCTTACGGCCTAGCGGGAGCGTAGCCAAAAACAGTCAGTACTTC.

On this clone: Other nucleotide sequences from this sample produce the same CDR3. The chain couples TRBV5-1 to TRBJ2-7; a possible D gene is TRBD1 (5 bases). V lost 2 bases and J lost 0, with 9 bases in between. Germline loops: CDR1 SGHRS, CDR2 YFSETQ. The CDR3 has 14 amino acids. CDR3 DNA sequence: TGCGCCAGCAGCTTAGGGCAGGGCTCCTACGAGCAGTACTTC. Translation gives CASSLGQGSYEQYF.

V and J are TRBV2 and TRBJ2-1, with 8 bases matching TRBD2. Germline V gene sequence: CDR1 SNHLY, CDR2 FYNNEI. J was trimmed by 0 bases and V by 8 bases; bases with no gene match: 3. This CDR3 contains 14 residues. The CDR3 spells CASGGGSSYNEQFF. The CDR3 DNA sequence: TGTGCCAGCGGCGGGGGGAGCTCCTACAATGAGCAGTTCTTC.

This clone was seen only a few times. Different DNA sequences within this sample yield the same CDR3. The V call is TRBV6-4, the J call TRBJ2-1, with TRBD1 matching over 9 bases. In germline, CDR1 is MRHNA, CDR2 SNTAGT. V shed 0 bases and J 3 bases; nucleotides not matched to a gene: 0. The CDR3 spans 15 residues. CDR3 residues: CASSDSTGGYNEQFF. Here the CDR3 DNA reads TGTGCCAGCAGTGACTCGACAGGGGGCTACAATGAGCAGTTCTTC.

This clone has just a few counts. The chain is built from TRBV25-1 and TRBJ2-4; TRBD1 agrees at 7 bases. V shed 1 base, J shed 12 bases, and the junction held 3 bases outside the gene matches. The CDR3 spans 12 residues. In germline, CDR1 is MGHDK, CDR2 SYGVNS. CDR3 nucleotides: TGTGCCAGCAGTGAATTGGGGGACAGTCAGTACTTC. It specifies CASSELGDSQYF.

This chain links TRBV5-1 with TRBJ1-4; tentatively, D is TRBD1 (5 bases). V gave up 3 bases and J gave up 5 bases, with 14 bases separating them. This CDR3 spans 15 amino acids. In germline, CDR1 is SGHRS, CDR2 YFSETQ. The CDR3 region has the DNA TGCGCCAGCAGCTGGACCCGGGGGGACAATGAAAAACTGTTTTTT. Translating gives CASSWTRGDNEKLFF.

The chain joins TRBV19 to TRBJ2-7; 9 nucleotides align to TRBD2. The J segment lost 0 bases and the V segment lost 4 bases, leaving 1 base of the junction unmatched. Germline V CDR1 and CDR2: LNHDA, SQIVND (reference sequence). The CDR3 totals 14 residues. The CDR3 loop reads CASSTTSGSYEQYF. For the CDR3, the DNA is TGTGCCAGTAGTACGACTAGCGGCTCCTACGAGCAGTACTTC.

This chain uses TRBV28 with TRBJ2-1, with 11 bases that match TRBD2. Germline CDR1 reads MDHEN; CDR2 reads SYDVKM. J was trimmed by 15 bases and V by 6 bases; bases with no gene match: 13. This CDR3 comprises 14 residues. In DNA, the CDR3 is TGTGCCAGCAGCCCCCCGAGTAGCGGGAGGGAAAGGTTCTTC. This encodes CASSPPSSGRERFF.